The 4 T cell receptor beta chains reported below all come from one sample, sequenced in a study of beta chain features in type 1 diabetes. Expressed TCRB transcripts were sequenced because the isolated RNA had all been reverse transcribed beforehand. Libraries were prepared by immunoSEQ multiplex PCR; TCRdb keeps only in-frame clonotypes and omits some of them. Of 130,000 to 150,000 clones in the sample, 8.5% to 12% were seen once. The specimen sequenced was naive CD4+ T cells from blood. The receptor set was obtained from a man aged 18-30 years in good health.

This clone was recorded at least ten times. V and J are TRBV6-6 and TRBJ2-5; tentative D call: TRBD2 (6 bases). From germline, CDR1 is MNHNY and CDR2 SVGAGI (reference sequence). V lost 7 bases to trimming and J lost 5 bases, with 17 bases between them. The CDR3 runs to 14 residues. The CDR3: CASISGTGRETQYF. The CDR3 region has the DNA TGTGCCAGCATCTCAGGGACTGGGCGGGAGACCCAGTACTTC.

In this sample, this clone turned up many times. The chain couples TRBV7-2 to TRBJ2-1, with D unresolved. Trimming left V 1 base short and J 8 bases short, with 3 bases between. This CDR3 region has 11 residues. Germline CDR1 SGHTA, CDR2 FQGNSA. CDR3 protein: CASSLVYEQFF. The CDR3, as DNA: TGTGCCAGCAGCTTAGTCTATGAGCAGTTCTTC.

The V and J genes are TRBV5-1 and TRBJ2-2, with 11 bases aligning to TRBD1. This CDR3 spans 16 amino acids. V lost 2 bases to trimming and J lost 5 bases; unmatched junction nucleotides: 5. CDR1 is SGHRS, CDR2 YFSETQ, per germline. CDR3 amino acids: CASSLGRDRGTGELFF. CDR3 DNA: TGCGCCAGCAGCTTAGGCCGGGACAGGGGGACCGGGGAGCTGTTTTTT.

V gene TRBV19 combines with J gene TRBJ2-7; 7 nucleotides line up with TRBD1. The CDR3 covers 15 residues. Trimming took 5 bases from V and 2 from J; bases not matched to a gene: 9. In germline, CDR1 is LNHDA, CDR2 SQIVND (reference sequence). The CDR3 coding sequence is TGTGCCAGTAGTTCCACGGGGACAGTTACCTACGAGCAGTACTTC. Its translation is CASSSTGTVTYEQYF.